One and the same sample provided the 4 T cell receptor beta chains below, sequenced in a study of early T cells in non-severe SARS-CoV-2 infection (dated by TCRdb to the early 2020s). Libraries came from 5' RACE. The data were produced on a NextSeq 500. TCRdb ran its own pipeline on the public reads, namely fastp trimming at Q25 and MiXCR clone calling, and kept in-frame beta chains. Entries that share a CDR3 protein sequence are merged under the most common genes and DNA. Recorded for this sample are some 64,000 distinct CDR3 sequences; 20% to 25% of them occurred a single time. 15% to 20% of the sample comes from the top ten. The starting material was whole blood, obtained at baseline. All receptors come from an adult who was a healthcare worker with PCR-confirmed SARS-CoV-2 infection or an uninfected control (not recorded which).

This clonotype was found a few times. The gene calls are TRBV7-9 and TRBJ2-1; the D call may be TRBD1 or TRBD2 (5 bases each). CDR3 size: 12 residues. From germline, CDR1 is SEHNR and CDR2 FQNEAQ (reference sequence). Trimming shortened V by 5 bases and J by 9 bases, and 11 bases separated the two germline ends. The CDR3 DNA sequence: TGTGCCAGCAGCACCGAGAGGGGTGAGCAGTTCTTC. Translated: CASSTERGEQFF.

This chain connects TRBV20-1 to TRBJ1-2; a weak D match, TRBD1 (5 bases). Between the trimmed V and J ends, which lost 6 bases and 2 bases, there was a span of 13 bases. This CDR3 has 13 amino acids. Germline V gene sequence: CDR1 DFQATT, CDR2 SNEGSKA (reference sequence). The CDR3 here is CSAGHGGNYGYTF. CDR3 in DNA: TGCAGTGCCGGCCATGGGGGGAACTATGGCTACACCTTC.

This clonotype was counted ten times or more. The chain is built from TRBV6-6 and TRBJ1-5, with D hard to call. CDR1 is MNHNY and CDR2 is SVGAGI in the germline V gene (reference sequence). The CDR3 runs 12 residues. V shed 2 bases and J shed 3 bases, with 2 bases lying between them. CDR3 protein: CASSYTNQPQHF. CDR3 in DNA: TGTGCCAGCAGTTACACCAATCAGCCCCAGCATTTT.

This chain uses TRBV13 with TRBJ2-3; TRBD1 or TRBD2 may be the D gene (5 bases each). CDR1 is PRHDT and CDR2 is FYEKMQ in the germline V gene (reference sequence). The ends were cut back, 5 bases at V and 5 bases at J, with 11 bases in the middle. The CDR3 is made up of 13 amino acids. This chain's CDR3 is CASSGDGLDTQYF. DNA of the CDR3: TGTGCCAGCAGCGGGGACGGATTAGATACGCAGTATTTT.